Ten or more counts support the clone carrying this T cell receptor beta chain. Trimming removed 1 base from V and 7 bases from J, with 9 bases in between. CDR3 length: 14 residues. CDR1 is SGHRS and CDR2 is YFSETQ in the germline V gene. Amplified TCR beta CDR3 regions derived from RNA transcripts. The TCR CDR3 was amplified in a first-round RT-PCR using the HTBI primer set. TCRdb called the multiplex PCR reads again in MiXCR, with one record for every CDR3 protein. Here the sample spans some 620,000 distinct CDR3 sequences, around 15% being singletons. The data belong to a study of T cells in Graves' hyperthyroidism and ophthalmopathy.

Sequences were obtained from blood. This receptor was obtained from a woman in her twenties or thirties with Graves' hyperthyroidism. The J gene is TRBJ1-6, the V gene TRBV5-1; the D gene is possibly TRBD1 (5 bases). DNA for the CDR3: TGCGCCAGCAGCTTGTGGGACGGAAATTCACCCCTCCACTTT. Its translation is CASSLWDGNSPLHF.